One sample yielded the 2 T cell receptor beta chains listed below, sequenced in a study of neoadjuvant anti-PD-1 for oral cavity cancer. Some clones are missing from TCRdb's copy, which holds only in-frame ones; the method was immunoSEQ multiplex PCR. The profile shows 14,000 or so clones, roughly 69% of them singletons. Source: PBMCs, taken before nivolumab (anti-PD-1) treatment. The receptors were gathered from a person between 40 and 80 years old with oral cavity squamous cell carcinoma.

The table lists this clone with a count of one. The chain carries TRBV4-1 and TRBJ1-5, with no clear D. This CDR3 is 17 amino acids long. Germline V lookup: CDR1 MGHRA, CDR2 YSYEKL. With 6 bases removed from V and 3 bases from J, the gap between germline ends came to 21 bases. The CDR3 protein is CASSPWWVDRNNQPQHF. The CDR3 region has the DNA TGCGCCAGCAGTCCTTGGTGGGTCGACCGGAACAATCAGCCCCAGCATTTT.

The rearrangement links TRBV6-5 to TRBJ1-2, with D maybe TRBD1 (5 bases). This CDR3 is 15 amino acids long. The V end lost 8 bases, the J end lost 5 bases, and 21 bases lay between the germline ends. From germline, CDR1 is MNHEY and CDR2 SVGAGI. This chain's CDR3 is CASYTDSGPGYGYTF. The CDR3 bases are TGTGCCAGCTATACCGACTCGGGACCGGGGTATGGCTACACCTTC.